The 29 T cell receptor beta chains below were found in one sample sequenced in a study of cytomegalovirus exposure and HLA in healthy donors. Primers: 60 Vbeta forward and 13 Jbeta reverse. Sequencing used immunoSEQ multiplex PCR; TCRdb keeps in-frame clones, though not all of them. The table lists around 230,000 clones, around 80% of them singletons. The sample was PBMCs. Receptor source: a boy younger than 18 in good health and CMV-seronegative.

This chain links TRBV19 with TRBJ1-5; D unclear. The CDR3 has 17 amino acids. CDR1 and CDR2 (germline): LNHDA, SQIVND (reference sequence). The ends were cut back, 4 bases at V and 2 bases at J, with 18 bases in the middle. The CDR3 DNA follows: TGTGCCAGTAGTAAAATATCCCGGCGGGCGGGCAATCAGCCCCAGCATTTT. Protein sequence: CASSKISRRAGNQPQHF.

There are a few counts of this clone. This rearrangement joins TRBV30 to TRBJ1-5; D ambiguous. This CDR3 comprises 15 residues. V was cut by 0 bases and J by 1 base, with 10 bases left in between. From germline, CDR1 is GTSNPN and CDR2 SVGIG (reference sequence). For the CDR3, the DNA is TGTGCCTGGAGTGTACATACTAGAAGCAATCAGCCCCAGCATTTT. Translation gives CAWSVHTRSNQPQHF.

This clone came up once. CDR3 sequence reads: CASSVDRGATDTQYF. The CDR3 nucleotides read TGTGCCAGCAGTGTCGATCGGGGGGCCACAGATACGCAGTATTTT. The chain employs TRBV2 and TRBJ2-3; possible D gene TRBD2, 7 bases. This CDR3 has 15 amino acids. Trimming pared 4 bases from V and 2 bases from J, leaving 13 bases between. Germline CDR1 is SNHLY and CDR2 is FYNNEI.

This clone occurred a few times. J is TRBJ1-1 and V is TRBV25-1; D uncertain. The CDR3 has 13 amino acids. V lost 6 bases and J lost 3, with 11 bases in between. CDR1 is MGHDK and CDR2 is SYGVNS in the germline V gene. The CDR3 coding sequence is TGTGCCAGCAGGGAGGGCCTGCACACTGAAGCTTTCTTT. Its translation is CASREGLHTEAFF.

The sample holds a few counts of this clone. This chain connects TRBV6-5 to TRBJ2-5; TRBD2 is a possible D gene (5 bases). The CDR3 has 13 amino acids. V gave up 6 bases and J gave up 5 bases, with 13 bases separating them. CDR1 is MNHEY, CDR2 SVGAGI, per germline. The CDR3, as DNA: TGTGCCAGCAGATTAGGACTGAGGGAGACCCAGTACTTC. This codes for CASRLGLRETQYF.

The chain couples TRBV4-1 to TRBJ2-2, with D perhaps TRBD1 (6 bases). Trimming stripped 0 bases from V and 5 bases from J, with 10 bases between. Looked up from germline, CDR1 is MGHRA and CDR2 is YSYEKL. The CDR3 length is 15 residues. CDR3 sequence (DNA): TGCGCCAGCAGCCAAGAATCAAGGGGGACCGGGGAGCTGTTTTTT. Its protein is CASSQESRGTGELFF.

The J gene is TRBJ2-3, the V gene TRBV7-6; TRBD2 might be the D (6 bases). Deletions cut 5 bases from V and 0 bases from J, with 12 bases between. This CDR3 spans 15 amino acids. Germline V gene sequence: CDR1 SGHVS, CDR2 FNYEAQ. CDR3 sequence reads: CASSRLAISTDTQYF. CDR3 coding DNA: TGTGCCAGCAGCCGCCTAGCGATCAGCACAGATACGCAGTATTTT.

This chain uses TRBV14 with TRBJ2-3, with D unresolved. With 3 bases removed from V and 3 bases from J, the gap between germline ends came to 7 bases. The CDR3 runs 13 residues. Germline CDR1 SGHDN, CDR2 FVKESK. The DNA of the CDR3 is TGTGCCAGCAGCCAGTATCTGACAGATACGCAGTATTTT. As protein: CASSQYLTDTQYF.

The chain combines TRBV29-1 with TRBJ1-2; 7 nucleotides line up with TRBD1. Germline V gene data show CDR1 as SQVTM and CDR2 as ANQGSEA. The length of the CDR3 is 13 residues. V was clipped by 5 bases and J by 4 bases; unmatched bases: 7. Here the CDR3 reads CSVLRQGGYGYTF. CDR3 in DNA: TGCAGCGTTCTTAGACAGGGAGGCTATGGCTACACCTTC.

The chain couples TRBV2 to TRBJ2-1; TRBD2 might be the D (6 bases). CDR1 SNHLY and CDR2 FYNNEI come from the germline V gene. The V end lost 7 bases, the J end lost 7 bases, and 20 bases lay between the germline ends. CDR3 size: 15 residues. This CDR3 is CASKASATKGNEQFF. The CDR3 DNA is TGTGCCAGCAAGGCTAGCGCCACCAAAGGGAATGAGCAGTTCTTC.

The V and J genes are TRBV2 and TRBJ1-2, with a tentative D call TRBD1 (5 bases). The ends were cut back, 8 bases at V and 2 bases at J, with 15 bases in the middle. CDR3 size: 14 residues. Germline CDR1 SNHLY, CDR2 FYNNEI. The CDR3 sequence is CASEYLRGNYGYTF. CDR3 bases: TGTGCCAGCGAATATTTAAGGGGAAACTATGGCTACACCTTC. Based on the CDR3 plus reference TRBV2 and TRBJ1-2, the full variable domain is EPEVTQTPSHQVTQMGQEVILRCVPISNHLYFYWYRQILGQKVEFLVSFYNNEISEKSEIFDDQFSVERPDGSNFTLKIRSTKLEDSAMYFCASEYLRGNYGYTFGSGTRLTVV.

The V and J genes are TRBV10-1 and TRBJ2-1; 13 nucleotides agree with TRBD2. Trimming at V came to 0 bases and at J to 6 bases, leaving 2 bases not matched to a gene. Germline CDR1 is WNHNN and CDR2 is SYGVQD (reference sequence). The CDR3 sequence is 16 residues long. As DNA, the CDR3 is TGCGCCAGCAGTGAGTCACTAGCGGGAGGGCTCAATGAGCAGTTCTTC. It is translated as CASSESLAGGLNEQFF.

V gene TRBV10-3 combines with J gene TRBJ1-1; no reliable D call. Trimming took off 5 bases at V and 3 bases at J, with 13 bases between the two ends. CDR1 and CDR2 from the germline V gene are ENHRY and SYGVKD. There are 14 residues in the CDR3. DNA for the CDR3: TGTGCCATCAGTCCTGGACTCCCGGACACTGAAGCTTTCTTT. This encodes CAISPGLPDTEAFF.

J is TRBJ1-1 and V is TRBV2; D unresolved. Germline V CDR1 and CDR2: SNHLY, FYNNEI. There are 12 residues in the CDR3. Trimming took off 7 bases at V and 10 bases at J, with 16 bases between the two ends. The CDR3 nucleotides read TGTGCCAGCAAGGCATTCGATGGGCGAGCTTTCTTT. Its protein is CASKAFDGRAFF.

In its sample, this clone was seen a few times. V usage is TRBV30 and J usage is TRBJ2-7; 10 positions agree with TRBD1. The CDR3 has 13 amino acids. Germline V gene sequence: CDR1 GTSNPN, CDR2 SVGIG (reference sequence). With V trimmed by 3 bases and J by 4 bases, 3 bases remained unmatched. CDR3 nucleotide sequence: TGTGCCTGGAGCCGGGACAGGGGTTACGAGCAGTACTTC. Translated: CAWSRDRGYEQYF.

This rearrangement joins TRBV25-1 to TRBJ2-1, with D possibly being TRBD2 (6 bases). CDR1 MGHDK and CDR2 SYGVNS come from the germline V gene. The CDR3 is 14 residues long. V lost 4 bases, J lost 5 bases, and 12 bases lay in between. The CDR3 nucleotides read TGTGCCAGCAGTGTTCCGGGGGTTAACAATGAGCAGTTCTTC. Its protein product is CASSVPGVNNEQFF.

The CDR3 DNA is TGTGCCAGCAGCTTAGGTTCAGGGACAAGCTCTGAAGCTTTCTTT. Protein: CASSLGSGTSSEAFF. This chain joins TRBV11-3 and TRBJ1-1, with a weak D call TRBD1 (6 bases). Trimming removed 1 base at V and 6 bases at J, with 15 bases between. CDR1 and CDR2 from the germline V gene are SGHNT and YENEEA. The CDR3 runs to 15 residues.

The CDR3 spells CASSLWGQGANTEAFF. The CDR3 DNA sequence: TGTGCCAGCAGCTTATGGGGGCAGGGGGCGAACACTGAAGCTTTCTTT. The V and J genes are TRBV7-9 and TRBJ1-1; 8 nucleotides agree with TRBD1. Germline values: CDR1 SEHNR, CDR2 FQNEAQ (reference sequence). V shed 2 bases, J shed 1 base, and the junction held 6 bases outside the gene matches. The CDR3 contains 16 residues.

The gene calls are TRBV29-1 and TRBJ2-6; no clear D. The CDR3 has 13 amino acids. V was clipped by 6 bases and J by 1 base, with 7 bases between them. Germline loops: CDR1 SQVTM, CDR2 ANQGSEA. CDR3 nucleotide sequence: TGCAGCGTCAGTACATCTGGGGCCAACGTCCTGACTTTC. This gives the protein CSVSTSGANVLTF. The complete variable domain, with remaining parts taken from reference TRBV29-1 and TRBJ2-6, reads SAVISQKPSRDICQRGTSLTIQCQVDSQVTMMFWYRQQPGQSLTLIATANQGSEATYESGFVIDKFPISRPNLTFSTLTVSNMSPEDSSIYLCSVSTSGANVLTFGAGSRLTVL.

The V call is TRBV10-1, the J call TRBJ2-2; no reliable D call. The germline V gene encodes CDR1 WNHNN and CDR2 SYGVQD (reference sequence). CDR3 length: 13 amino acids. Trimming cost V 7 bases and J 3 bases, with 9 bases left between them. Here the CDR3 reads CASMERYTGELFF. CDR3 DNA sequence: TGCGCCAGCATGGAGCGATACACCGGGGAGCTGTTTTTT.

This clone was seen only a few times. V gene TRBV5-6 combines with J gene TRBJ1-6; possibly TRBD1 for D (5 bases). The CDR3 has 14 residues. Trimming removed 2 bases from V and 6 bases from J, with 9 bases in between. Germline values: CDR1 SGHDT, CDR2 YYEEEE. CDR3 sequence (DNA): TGTGCCAGCAGCTTTCAGGGCCTTAATTCACCCCTCCACTTT. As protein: CASSFQGLNSPLHF.

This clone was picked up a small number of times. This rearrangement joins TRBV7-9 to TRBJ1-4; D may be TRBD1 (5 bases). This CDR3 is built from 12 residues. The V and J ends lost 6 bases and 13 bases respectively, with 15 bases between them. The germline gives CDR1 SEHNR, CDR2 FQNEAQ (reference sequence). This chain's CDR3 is CASSTAGGGLFF. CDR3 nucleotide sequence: TGTGCCAGCAGTACCGCGGGGGGAGGACTGTTTTTT.

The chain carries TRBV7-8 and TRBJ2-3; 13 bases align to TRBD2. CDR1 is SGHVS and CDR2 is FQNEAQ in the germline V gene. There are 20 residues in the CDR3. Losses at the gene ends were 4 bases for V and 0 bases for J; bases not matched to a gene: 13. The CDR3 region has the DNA TGTGCCAGCAGCTGGTTAGGGGTGGAACTAGCGGGAGGGAGCACAGATACGCAGTATTTT. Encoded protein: CASSWLGVELAGGSTDTQYF.

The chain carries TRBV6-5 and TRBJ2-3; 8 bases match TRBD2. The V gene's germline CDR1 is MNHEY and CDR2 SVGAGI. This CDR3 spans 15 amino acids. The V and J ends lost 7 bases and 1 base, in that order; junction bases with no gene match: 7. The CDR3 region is CASTLSGDRTDTQYF. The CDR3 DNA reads TGTGCCAGCACGCTTAGCGGGGACCGCACAGATACGCAGTATTTT.

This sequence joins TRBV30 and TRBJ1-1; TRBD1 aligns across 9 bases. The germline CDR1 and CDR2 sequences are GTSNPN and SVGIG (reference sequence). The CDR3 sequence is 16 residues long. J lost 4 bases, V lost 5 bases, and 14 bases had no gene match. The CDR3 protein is CAWHKRTGAGGTEAFF. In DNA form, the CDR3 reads TGTGCCTGGCATAAACGGACAGGGGCGGGGGGCACTGAAGCTTTCTTT.

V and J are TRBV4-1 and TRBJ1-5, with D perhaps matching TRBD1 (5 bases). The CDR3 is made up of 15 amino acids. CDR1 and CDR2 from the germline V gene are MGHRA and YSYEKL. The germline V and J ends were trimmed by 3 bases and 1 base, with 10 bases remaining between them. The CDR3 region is CASSQLGLSNQPQHF. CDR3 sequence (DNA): TGCGCCAGCAGCCAGTTGGGACTGAGCAATCAGCCCCAGCATTTT.

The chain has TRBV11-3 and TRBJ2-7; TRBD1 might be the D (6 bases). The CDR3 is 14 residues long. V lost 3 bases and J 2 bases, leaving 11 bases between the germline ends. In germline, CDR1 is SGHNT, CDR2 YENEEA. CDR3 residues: CASSFIGGPYEQYF. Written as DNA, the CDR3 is TGTGCCAGCAGCTTCATAGGGGGTCCCTACGAGCAGTACTTC.

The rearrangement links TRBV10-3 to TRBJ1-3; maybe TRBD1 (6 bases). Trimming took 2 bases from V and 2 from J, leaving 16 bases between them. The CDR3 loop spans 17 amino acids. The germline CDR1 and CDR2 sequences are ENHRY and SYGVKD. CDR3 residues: CAISEPRGGAAGNTIYF. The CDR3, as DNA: TGTGCCATCAGTGAGCCCCGGGGGGGGGCCGCTGGAAACACCATATATTTT.

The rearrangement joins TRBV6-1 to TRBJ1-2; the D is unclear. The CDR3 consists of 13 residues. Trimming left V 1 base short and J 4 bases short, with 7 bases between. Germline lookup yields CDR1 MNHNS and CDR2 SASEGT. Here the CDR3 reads CASSEVGSYGYTF. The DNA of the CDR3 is TGTGCCAGCAGTGAAGTCGGGTCCTATGGCTACACCTTC.